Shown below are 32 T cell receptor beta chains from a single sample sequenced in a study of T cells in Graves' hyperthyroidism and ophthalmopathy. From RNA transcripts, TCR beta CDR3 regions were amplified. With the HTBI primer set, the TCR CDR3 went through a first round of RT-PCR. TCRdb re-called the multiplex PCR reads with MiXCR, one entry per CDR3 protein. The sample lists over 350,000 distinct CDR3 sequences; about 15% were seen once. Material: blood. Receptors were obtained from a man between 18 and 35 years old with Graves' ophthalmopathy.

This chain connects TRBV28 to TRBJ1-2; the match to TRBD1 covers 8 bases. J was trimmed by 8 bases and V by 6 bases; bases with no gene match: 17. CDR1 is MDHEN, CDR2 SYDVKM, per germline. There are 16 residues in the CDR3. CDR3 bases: TGTGCCAGCAGCCAAGGACAGGGAACTTTTTTGGGAGGCTACACCTTC. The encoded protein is CASSQGQGTFLGGYTF.

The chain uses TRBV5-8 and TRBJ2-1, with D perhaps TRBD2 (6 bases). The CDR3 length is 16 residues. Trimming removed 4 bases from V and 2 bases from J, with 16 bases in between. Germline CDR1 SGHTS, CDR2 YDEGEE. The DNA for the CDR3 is TGTGCCAGCAGCGCGGGACTCAACGGCCCCTACAATGAGCAGTTCTTC. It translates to CASSAGLNGPYNEQFF.

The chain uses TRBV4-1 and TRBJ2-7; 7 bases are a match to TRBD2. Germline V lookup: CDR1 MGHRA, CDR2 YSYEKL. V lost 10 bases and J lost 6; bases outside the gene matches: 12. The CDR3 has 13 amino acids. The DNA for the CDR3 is TGCGCCATCCCGGGGGAGGGAGATTGCGAGCAGTACTTC. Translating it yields CAIPGEGDCEQYF.

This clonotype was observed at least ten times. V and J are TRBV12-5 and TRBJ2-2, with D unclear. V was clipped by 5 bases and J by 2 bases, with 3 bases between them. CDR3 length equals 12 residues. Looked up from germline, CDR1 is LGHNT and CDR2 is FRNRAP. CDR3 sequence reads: CASGLNTGELFF. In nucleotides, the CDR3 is TGTGCTAGTGGTCTAAACACCGGGGAGCTGTTTTTT.

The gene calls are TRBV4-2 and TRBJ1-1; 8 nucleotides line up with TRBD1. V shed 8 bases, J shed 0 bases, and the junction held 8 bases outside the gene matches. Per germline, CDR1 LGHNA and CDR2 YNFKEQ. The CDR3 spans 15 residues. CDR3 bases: TGTGCCAGCTGTCTTTCAGGGGGCCTGAACACTGAAGCTTTCTTT. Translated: CASCLSGGLNTEAFF.

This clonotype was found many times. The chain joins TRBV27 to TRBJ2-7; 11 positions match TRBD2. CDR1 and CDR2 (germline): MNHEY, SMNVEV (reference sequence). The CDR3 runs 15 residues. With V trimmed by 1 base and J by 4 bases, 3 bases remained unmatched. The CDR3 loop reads CASSLFGLAGYEQYF. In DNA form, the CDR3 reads TGTGCCAGCAGTTTATTTGGACTAGCGGGTTACGAGCAGTACTTC.

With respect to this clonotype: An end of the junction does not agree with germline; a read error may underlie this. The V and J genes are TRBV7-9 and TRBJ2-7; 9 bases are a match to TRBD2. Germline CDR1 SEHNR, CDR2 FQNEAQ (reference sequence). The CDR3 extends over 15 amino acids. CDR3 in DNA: TGTGCCAGCAACTTAGCGGGTAGCGGGAGCTACGAGCAGTACTTC. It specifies CASNLAGSGSYEQYF.

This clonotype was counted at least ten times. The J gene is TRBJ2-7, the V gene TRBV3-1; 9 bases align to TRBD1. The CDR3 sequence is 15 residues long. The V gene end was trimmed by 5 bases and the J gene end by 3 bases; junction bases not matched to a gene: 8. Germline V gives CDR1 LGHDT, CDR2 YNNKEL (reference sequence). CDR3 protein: CASSAGTGLGYEQYF. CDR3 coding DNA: TGTGCCAGCAGCGCGGGGACAGGGCTCGGCTACGAGCAGTACTTC.

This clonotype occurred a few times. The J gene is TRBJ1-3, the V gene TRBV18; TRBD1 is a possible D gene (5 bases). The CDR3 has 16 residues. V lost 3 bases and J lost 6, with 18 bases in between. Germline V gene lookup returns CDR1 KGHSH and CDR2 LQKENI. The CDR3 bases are TGTGCCAGCTCACCTCCCTTGAGGGGCTTAGAAAACACCATATATTTT. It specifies CASSPPLRGLENTIYF.

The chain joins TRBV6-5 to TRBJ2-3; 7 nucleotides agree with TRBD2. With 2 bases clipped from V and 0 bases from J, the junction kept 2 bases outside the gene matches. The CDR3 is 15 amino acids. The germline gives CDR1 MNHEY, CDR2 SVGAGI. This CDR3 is CASSYGRGSTDTQYF. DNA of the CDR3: TGTGCCAGCAGTTACGGGAGGGGTAGCACAGATACGCAGTATTTT.

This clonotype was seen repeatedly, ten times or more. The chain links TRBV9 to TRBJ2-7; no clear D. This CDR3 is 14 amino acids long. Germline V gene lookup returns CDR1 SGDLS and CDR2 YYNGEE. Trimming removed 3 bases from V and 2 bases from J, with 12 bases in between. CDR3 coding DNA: TGTGCCAGCAGCGGGCAAGAGTACCCCTACGAGCAGTACTTC. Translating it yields CASSGQEYPYEQYF.

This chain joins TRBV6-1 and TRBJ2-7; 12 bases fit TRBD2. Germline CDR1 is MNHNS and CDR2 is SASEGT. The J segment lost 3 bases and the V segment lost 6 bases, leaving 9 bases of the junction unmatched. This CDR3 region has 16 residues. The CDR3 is CASRVLLAGGLYEQYF. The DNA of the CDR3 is TGTGCCAGCAGGGTCCTACTAGCGGGAGGCCTCTACGAGCAGTACTTC.

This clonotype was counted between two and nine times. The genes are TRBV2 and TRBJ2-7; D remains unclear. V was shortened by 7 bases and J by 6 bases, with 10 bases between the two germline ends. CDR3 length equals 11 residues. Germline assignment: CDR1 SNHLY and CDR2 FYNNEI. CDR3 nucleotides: TGTGCCAGCATACGAAATTCCGAGCAGTACTTC. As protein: CASIRNSEQYF.

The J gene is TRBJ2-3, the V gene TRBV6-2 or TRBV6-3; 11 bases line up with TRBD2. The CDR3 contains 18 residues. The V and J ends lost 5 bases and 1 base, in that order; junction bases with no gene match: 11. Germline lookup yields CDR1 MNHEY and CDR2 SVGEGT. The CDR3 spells CASSPLLASGRRTDTQYF. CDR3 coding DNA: TGTGCCAGCAGTCCTCTCCTGGCTAGCGGGAGGCGCACAGATACGCAGTATTTT.

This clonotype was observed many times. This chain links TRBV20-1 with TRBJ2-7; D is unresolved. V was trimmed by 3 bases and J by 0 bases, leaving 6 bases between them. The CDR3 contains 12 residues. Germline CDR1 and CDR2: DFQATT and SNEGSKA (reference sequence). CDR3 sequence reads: CSARGNSYEQYF. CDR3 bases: TGCAGTGCTAGGGGCAACTCCTACGAGCAGTACTTC.

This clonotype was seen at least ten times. The CDR3 loop reads CASSATGAGYTF. DNA of the CDR3: TGTGCCAGCTCAGCGACAGGGGCTGGCTACACCTTC. The chain employs TRBV18 and TRBJ1-2; 8 nucleotides match TRBD1. The germline V gene has CDR1 KGHSH and CDR2 LQKENI. This CDR3 has 12 amino acids. Trimming took 5 bases from V and 7 from J; bases not matched to a gene: 3.

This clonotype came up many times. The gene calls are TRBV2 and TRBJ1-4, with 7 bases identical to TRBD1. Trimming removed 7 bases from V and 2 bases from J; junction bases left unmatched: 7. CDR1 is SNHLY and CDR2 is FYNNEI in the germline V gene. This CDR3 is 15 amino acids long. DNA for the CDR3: TGTGCCAGCACGGAGGGGGCAGCGACTAATGAAAAACTGTTTTTT. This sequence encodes CASTEGAATNEKLFF.

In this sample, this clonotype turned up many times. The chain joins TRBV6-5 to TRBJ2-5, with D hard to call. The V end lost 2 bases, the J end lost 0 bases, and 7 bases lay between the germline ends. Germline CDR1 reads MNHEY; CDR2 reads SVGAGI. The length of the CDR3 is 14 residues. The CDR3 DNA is TGTGCCAGCAGTTACGGGCGGAACCAAGAGACCCAGTACTTC. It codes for CASSYGRNQETQYF.

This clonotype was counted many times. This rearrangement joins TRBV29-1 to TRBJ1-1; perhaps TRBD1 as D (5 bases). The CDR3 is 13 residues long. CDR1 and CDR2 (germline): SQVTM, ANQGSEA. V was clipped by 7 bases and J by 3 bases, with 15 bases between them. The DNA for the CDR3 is TGCAGCGGGGGGTTACATAAGGACACTGAAGCTTTCTTT. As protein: CSGGLHKDTEAFF.

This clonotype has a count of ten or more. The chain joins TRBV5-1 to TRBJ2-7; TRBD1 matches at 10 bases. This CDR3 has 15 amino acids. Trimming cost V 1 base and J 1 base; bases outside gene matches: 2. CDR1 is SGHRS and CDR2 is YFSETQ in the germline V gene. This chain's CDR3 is CASSLWDRGSYEQYF. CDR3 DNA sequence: TGCGCCAGCAGCTTGTGGGACAGGGGTTCCTACGAGCAGTACTTC.

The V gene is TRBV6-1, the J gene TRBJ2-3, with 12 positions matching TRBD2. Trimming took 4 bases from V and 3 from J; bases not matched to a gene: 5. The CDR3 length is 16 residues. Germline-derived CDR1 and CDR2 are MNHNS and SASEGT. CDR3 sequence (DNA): TGTGCCAGCAGTGCCCGGACTAGCGGGACTACAGATACGCAGTATTTT. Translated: CASSARTSGTTDTQYF.

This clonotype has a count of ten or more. This CDR3 is CASSPGSNYGYTF. The CDR3 nucleotides read TGCGCCAGCAGCCCGGGAAGTAACTATGGCTACACCTTC. This chain uses TRBV5-1 with TRBJ1-2, with D uncertain. Germline loops: CDR1 SGHRS, CDR2 YFSETQ. The CDR3 contains 13 residues. Trimming removed 4 bases at V and 1 base at J, with 8 bases between.

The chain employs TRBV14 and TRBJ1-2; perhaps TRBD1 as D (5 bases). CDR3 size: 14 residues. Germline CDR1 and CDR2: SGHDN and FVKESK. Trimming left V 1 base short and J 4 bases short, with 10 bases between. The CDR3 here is CASSQVQGGYGYTF. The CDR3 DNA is TGTGCCAGCAGCCAAGTCCAGGGCGGCTATGGCTACACCTTC.

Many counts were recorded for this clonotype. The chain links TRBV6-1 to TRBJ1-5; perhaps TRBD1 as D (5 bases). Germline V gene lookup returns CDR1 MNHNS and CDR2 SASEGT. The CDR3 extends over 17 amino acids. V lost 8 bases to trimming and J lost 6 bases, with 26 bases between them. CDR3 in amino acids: CASFPQLIGRAAQPQHF. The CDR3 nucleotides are TGTGCCAGCTTTCCCCAGCTTATTGGCAGGGCGGCTCAGCCCCAGCATTTT.

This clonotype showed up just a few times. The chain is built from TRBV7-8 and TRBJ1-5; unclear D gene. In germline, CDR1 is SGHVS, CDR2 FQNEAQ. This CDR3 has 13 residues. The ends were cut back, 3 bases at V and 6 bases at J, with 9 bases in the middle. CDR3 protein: CASSFPEGQPQHF. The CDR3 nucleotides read TGTGCCAGCAGCTTCCCGGAGGGTCAGCCCCAGCATTTT.

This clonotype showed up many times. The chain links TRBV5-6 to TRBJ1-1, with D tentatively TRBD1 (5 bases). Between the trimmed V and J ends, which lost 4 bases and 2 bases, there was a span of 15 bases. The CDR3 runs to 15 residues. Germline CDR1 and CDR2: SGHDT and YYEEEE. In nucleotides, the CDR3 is TGTGCCAGCAGCATACCAGGGATTTTCAACACTGAAGCTTTCTTT. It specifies CASSIPGIFNTEAFF. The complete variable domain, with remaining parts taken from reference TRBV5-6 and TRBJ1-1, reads DAGVTQSPTHLIKTRGQQVTLRCSPKSGHDTVSWYQQALGQGPQFIFQYYEEEERQRGNFPDRFSGHQFPNYSSELNVNALLLGDSALYLCASSIPGIFNTEAFFGQGTRLTVV.

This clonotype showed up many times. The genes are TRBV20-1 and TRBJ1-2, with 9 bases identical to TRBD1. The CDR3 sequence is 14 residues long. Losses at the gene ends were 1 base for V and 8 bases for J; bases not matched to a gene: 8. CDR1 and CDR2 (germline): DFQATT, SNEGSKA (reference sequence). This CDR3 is CSARGMGTGQGYTF. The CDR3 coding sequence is TGCAGTGCTAGAGGGATGGGGACAGGGCAAGGCTACACCTTC.

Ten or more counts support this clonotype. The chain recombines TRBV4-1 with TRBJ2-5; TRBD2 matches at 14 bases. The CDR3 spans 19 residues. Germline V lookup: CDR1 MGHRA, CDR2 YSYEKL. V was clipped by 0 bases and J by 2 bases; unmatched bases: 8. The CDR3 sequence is CASSQEKGTSGSRQETQYF. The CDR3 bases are TGCGCCAGCAGCCAAGAAAAAGGGACTAGCGGGAGTAGACAAGAGACCCAGTACTTC.

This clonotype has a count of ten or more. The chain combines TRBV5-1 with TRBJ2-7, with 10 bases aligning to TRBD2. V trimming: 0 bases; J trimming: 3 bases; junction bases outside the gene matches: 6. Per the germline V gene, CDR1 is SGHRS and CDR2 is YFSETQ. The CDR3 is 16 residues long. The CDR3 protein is CASSLGLAGEGYEQYF. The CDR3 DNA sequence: TGCGCCAGCAGCTTGGGGCTAGCGGGAGAAGGCTACGAGCAGTACTTC.

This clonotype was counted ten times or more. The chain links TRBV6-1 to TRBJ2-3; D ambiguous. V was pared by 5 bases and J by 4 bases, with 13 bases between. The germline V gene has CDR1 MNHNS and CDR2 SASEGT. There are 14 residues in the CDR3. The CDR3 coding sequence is TGTGCCAGCAGTTCCCCGGAAGAACCAGATACGCAGTATTTT. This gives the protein CASSSPEEPDTQYF.

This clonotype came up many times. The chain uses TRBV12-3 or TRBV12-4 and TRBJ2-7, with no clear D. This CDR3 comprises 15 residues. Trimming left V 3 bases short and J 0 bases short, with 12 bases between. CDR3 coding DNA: TGTGCCAGCAGTTTGAGTAGCTGGAGCTCCTACGAGCAGTACTTC. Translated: CASSLSSWSSYEQYF.

The CDR3 reads CASSLNSGGVQETQYF. Here the CDR3 DNA reads TGTGCCAGCAGCTTAAATAGCGGGGGGGTTCAAGAGACCCAGTACTTC. This chain uses TRBV7-9 with TRBJ2-5, with TRBD2 identical over 11 bases. The length of the CDR3 is 16 residues. CDR1 and CDR2 (germline): SEHNR, FQNEAQ (reference sequence). V was clipped by 2 bases and J by 2 bases; unmatched bases: 4. The whole variable domain, filled in from reference TRBV7-9 and TRBJ2-5, reads DTGVSQNPRHKITKRGQNVTFRCDPISEHNRLYWYRQTLGQGPEFLTYFQNEAQLEKSRLLSDRFSAERPKGSFSTLEIQRTEQGDSAMYLCASSLNSGGVQETQYFGPGTRLLVL.